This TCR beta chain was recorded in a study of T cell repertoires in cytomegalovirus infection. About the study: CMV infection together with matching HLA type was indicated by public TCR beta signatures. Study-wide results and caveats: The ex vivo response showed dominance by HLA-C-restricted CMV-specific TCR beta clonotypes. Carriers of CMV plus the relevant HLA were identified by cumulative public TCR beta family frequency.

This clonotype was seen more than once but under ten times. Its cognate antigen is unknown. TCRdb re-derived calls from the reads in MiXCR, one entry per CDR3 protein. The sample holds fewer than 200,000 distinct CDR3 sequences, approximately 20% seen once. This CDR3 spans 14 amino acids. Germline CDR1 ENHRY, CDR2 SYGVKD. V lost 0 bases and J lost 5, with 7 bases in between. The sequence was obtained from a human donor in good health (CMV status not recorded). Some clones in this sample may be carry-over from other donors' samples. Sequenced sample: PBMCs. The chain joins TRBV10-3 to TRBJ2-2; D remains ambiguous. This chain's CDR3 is CAISESPDTGELFF. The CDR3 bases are TGTGCCATCAGTGAGTCGCCGGATACCGGGGAGCTGTTTTTT.